The 10 T cell receptor beta chains presented below share a single source sample, sequenced in a study of PD-1 blockade in classical Hodgkin lymphoma. Each patient relapsed following autologous stem cell transplantation, and prior brentuximab vedotin exposure differed. Assay: immunoSEQ multiplex PCR; the TCRdb copy retains only in-frame clones and omits some. The profile shows about 97,000 clones, around 89% of them singletons. This sample comprised peripheral blood mononuclear cells (PBMCs), obtained before the second cycle of nivolumab. The receptors here all came from a human donor with classical Hodgkin lymphoma.

This clone was seen just once. The chain couples TRBV28 to TRBJ2-7; possible D gene TRBD2, 5 bases. Per the germline V gene, CDR1 is MDHEN and CDR2 is SYDVKM. The length of the CDR3 is 15 residues. The ends were cut back, 3 bases at V and 2 bases at J, with 14 bases in the middle. DNA for the CDR3: TGTGCCAGCAGTTTCCCCCGGGAAGGCACCTACGAGCAGTACTTC. This sequence encodes CASSFPREGTYEQYF.

This chain links TRBV9 with TRBJ2-1, with D tentatively TRBD2 (5 bases). The germline CDR1 and CDR2 sequences are SGDLS and YYNGEE. CDR3 size: 14 residues. Trimming removed 3 bases at V and 9 bases at J, with 16 bases between. As DNA, the CDR3 is TGTGCCAGCAGCGCGGCCCCGGTAGGAGGTGAGCAGTTCTTC. Amino acids: CASSAAPVGGEQFF.

The chain uses TRBV15 and TRBJ2-3; D may be TRBD1 or TRBD2 (5 bases each). With 5 bases removed from V and 4 bases from J, the gap between germline ends came to 25 bases. Germline V gene lookup returns CDR1 LNHNV and CDR2 YYDKDF (reference sequence). This CDR3 has 18 amino acids. CDR3 coding DNA: TGTGCCACCAGCGGATTTTATTTTGGCCAGGGAGAAGCAGATACGCAGTATTTT. This gives the protein CATSGFYFGQGEADTQYF.

The chain links TRBV5-4 to TRBJ2-3; possibly TRBD1 for D (6 bases). CDR3 length: 14 amino acids. Germline-derived CDR1 and CDR2 are SGHNT and YYREEE (reference sequence). V dropped 3 bases and J dropped 4 bases, with 12 bases sitting between them. The chain's CDR3 is CASSWGQRPDTQYF. The CDR3 DNA reads TGTGCCAGCAGCTGGGGGCAGAGGCCAGATACGCAGTATTTT.

The chain couples TRBV29-1 to TRBJ2-2; 10 bases fit TRBD2. Unmatched junction bases numbered 4, after V lost 2 bases and J lost 1 base. CDR3 length equals 16 residues. CDR1 and CDR2 from the germline V gene are SQVTM and ANQGSEA. The CDR3 nucleotides read TGCAGCGTTGAATCCCCTAGCGGGGGGAACACCGGGGAGCTGTTTTTT. Encoded protein: CSVESPSGGNTGELFF.

This clone has a single count. This chain connects TRBV7-2 to TRBJ2-1; TRBD2 agrees at 11 bases. After removal of 0 bases from V and 2 bases from J, the junction contained 3 bases not matched to a gene. The CDR3 runs to 17 residues. CDR1 is SGHTA, CDR2 FQGNSA, per germline. The CDR3 sequence: CASSLAGLAATYNEQFF. Written as DNA, the CDR3 is TGTGCCAGCAGCTTAGCGGGACTAGCGGCAACCTACAATGAGCAGTTCTTC.

The chain has TRBV6-6 and TRBJ1-3; no clear D gene. The CDR3 loop spans 15 amino acids. V lost 2 bases to trimming and J lost 0 bases, with 8 bases between them. Germline V CDR1 and CDR2: MNHNY, SVGAGI (reference sequence). CDR3 in amino acids: CASSYRTVSGNTIYF. The CDR3 DNA reads as TGTGCCAGCAGTTACCGGACGGTCTCTGGAAACACCATATATTTT.

V and J are TRBV5-1 and TRBJ1-6; a possible D gene is TRBD1 (5 bases). The CDR3 sequence is 15 residues long. Germline lookup yields CDR1 SGHRS and CDR2 YFSETQ. Trimming left V 6 bases short and J 3 bases short, with 13 bases between. CDR3 region: CASNLGTDYNSPLHF. The CDR3 DNA reads as TGCGCCAGCAACCTCGGGACGGACTATAATTCACCCCTCCACTTT. Together with reference TRBV5-1 and TRBJ1-6, the CDR3 gives the full variable domain: KAGVTQTPRYLIKTRGQQVTLSCSPISGHRSVSWYQQTPGQGLQFLFEYFSETQRNKGNFPGRFSGRQFSNSRSEMNVSTLELGDSALYLCASNLGTDYNSPLHFGNGTRLTVT.

The chain carries TRBV4-3 and TRBJ2-3; D is unresolved. The CDR3 runs 15 residues. Germline V CDR1 and CDR2: LGHNA, YSLEER. V was pared by 0 bases and J by 2 bases, with 9 bases between. CDR3 protein: CASSQDRGFTDTQYF. Here the CDR3 DNA reads TGCGCCAGCAGCCAAGACCGAGGTTTCACAGATACGCAGTATTTT.

This chain joins TRBV5-1 and TRBJ1-3; D possibly corresponds to TRBD1 (5 bases). This CDR3 has 14 amino acids. V lost 4 bases to trimming and J lost 0 bases, with 8 bases between them. The germline V gene encodes CDR1 SGHRS and CDR2 YFSETQ. CDR3 DNA: TGCGCCAGCAGCCCTACAGGCTCTGGAAACACCATATATTTT. Its translation: CASSPTGSGNTIYF.